This TCR beta chain came from a study of T cell changes during pregnancy in multiple sclerosis. Per the germline V gene, CDR1 is MDHEN and CDR2 is SYDVKM. CDR3 length equals 14 residues. V gave up 7 bases and J gave up 7 bases; unmatched junction bases: 10. The repertoire was sequenced with immunoSEQ multiplex PCR; TCRdb's copy has only in-frame clones and lacks some. The data contain tens of thousands of clones, about 91% of them singletons. This specimen consisted of peripheral blood, obtained in the first trimester of pregnancy. V gene TRBV28 combines with J gene TRBJ1-3; 7 bases match TRBD1. This sequence was found in a female donor in good health, enrolled as a control in a pregnancy study. The CDR3 sequence: CASTIQGGFNTIYF. The CDR3 region has the DNA TGTGCCAGCACCATCCAAGGGGGCTTTAACACCATATATTTT.